A selection of T cell receptor beta chains follows, all from one sample in a study of cytomegalovirus exposure and HLA in healthy donors. The data were produced by immunoSEQ multiplex PCR, yet TCRdb's version contains in-frame clones alone and is incomplete. The sample has more than 90,000 clones, roughly 86% seen once. Source material: PBMCs. These TCRs come from a man between 18 and 35 years old in good health and CMV-seronegative. CDR3s include the opening cysteine and the closing phenylalanine or tryptophan. The D gene is left open where the match is weak. A clone size is listed for some rows: how often the clone was seen (once, few, many), or a class if it is expanded.

>TRBV5-8|few|TRBJ1-5|NA
CASSFHQGTGNQPQHF
TGTGCCAGCAGCTTTCACCAGGGGACGGGCAATCAGCCCCAGCATTTT
>TRBV7-2|NA|TRBJ1-1|TRBD1
CASSSNRGYEAFF
TGTGCCAGCAGCTCCAACAGGGGCTATGAAGCTTTCTTT
>TRBV9|NA|TRBJ1-2|TRBD1
CASSDGQGAIRGYTF
TGTGCCAGCAGCGACGGACAGGGGGCGATTCGTGGCTACACCTTC
>TRBV25-1|NA|TRBJ1-3|NA
CASSPRVNSGNTIYF
TGTGCCAGCTCCCCCCGGGTGAACTCTGGAAACACCATATATTTT
>TRBV9|NA|TRBJ2-5|TRBD2
CASSDESGELQETQYF
TGTGCCAGCAGCGACGAAAGCGGGGAGCTCCAAGAGACCCAGTACTTC
>TRBV6-4|once|TRBJ1-2|NA
CARDRQDKANYGYTF
TGTGCCAGGGACAGACAGGACAAAGCTAACTATGGCTACACCTTC
>TRBV19|few|TRBJ1-2|NA
CASRVTGHHGYTF
TGTGCCAGTAGGGTGACAGGTCACCATGGCTACACCTTC
>TRBV18|NA|TRBJ1-5|TRBD1
CASSPGQDSNQPQHF
TGTGCCAGCTCACCGGGACAGGATAGCAATCAGCCCCAGCATTTT
>TRBV6-5|NA|TRBJ2-5|TRBD2
CASTPSGGETQYF
TGTGCCAGCACCCCCTCGGGGGGGGAGACCCAGTACTTC
>TRBV27|NA|TRBJ2-5|TRBD2
CASSLSVVAGETQYF
TGTGCCAGCAGTTTAAGTGTTGTAGCGGGAGAGACCCAGTACTTC
>TRBV7-9|NA|TRBJ2-1|TRBD2
CASMGSGRNEQFF
TGTGCCAGCATGGGTAGCGGGAGGAATGAGCAGTTCTTC
>TRBV6-6|NA|TRBJ2-2|NA
CASSQQGSGELFF
TGTGCCAGCAGCCAACAGGGCTCCGGGGAGCTGTTTTTT
>TRBV9|once|TRBJ1-3|NA
CASSSLDFSGNTIYF
TGTGCCAGCAGCTCCTTGGACTTCTCTGGAAACACCATATATTTT
>TRBV6-5|NA|TRBJ2-1|TRBD2
CASTRASGFYNEQFF
TGTGCCAGCACTAGGGCTAGCGGGTTCTACAATGAGCAGTTCTTC
>TRBV7-2|NA|TRBJ2-3|NA
CASSSTAGTDTQYF
TGTGCCAGCAGCTCTACTGCGGGCACAGATACGCAGTATTTT
>TRBV7-9|medium-sized|TRBJ1-5|NA
CASSLEAGMPQPQHF
TGTGCCAGCAGCTTAGAGGCGGGAATGCCTCAGCCCCAGCATTTT
>TRBV30|NA|TRBJ2-5|TRBD2
CAWGLAGGETQYF
TGTGCGTGGGGACTAGCGGGAGGGGAGACCCAGTACTTC
>TRBV6-1|NA|TRBJ2-3|NA
CASSPGLTQYF
TGTGCCAGTTCGCCGGGACTGACGCAGTATTTT
>TRBV4-1|NA|TRBJ2-2|NA
CASSQDGNRNTGELFF
TGCGCCAGCAGCCAAGACGGCAACAGGAACACCGGGGAGCTGTTTTTT
>TRBV1|NA|TRBJ2-7|NA
CTSSQEWLFYEQYF
TGCACCAGCAGCCAAGAATGGCTTTTCTACGAGCAGTACTTC
>TRBV19|NA|TRBJ2-7|NA
CASSPPSRVRPPLEQYF
TGTGCCAGTAGTCCCCCCTCCCGGGTAAGACCGCCTTTGGAGCAGTACTTC
>TRBV5-5|NA|TRBJ2-5|TRBD1
CASTRTGDLETQYF
TGTGCCAGCACCCGGACAGGGGATTTGGAGACCCAGTACTTC
>TRBV5-4|NA|TRBJ2-2|TRBD1
CASSGGTGLTGELFF
TGTGCCAGCAGCGGGGGGACAGGGCTCACCGGGGAGCTGTTTTTT
>TRBV21-1|NA|TRBJ1-1|NA
CASSKPCAGQGERTPPPLEAFF
TGTGCCAGCAGCAAACCTTGCGCCGGACAGGGGGAAAGAACTCCCCCTCCACTTGAAGCTTTCTTT
>TRBV6-6|NA|TRBJ1-4|NA
CASSPLRGGVGEKLFF
TGTGCCAGCAGTCCTCTCCGGGGAGGGGTGGGTGAAAAACTGTTTTTT
>TRBV2|NA|TRBJ1-5|TRBD1
CASSDDRVGNQPQHF
TGTGCCAGCAGCGACGACAGGGTTGGCAATCAGCCCCAGCATTTT
>TRBV20-1|NA|TRBJ1-1|NA
CSARGDTEAFF
TGCAGTGCTAGGGGCGACACGGAAGCTTTCTTT
>TRBV7-2|NA|TRBJ1-5|NA
CASSLGGSIQPQHF
TGTGCCAGCAGCTTAGGAGGGTCGATCCAACCCCAGCATTTT
>TRBV2|NA|TRBJ2-7|NA
CASSLDRIGYEQYF
TGTGCCAGCAGTTTGGACAGAATCGGCTACGAGCAGTACTTC
>TRBV11-2|NA|TRBJ2-7|TRBD2
CASSLEASGTYEQYF
TGTGCCAGCAGCTTAGAGGCTAGCGGAACCTACGAGCAGTACTTC
>TRBV6-5|NA|TRBJ2-7|TRBD1
CATTGVGEQYF
TGTGCCACGACAGGGGTCGGCGAGCAGTACTTC
>TRBV29-1|few|TRBJ1-2|NA
CSAEVGGGYTF
TGCAGCGCTGAAGTTGGCGGAGGCTACACCTTC
>TRBV28|NA|TRBJ1-2|TRBD1
CASDRVQRGYGYTF
TGTGCCAGCGACAGGGTTCAAAGGGGCTATGGCTACACCTTC
>TRBV11-2|NA|TRBJ2-1|NA
CASSPKYNEQFF
TGTGCCAGCAGCCCTAAATACAATGAGCAGTTCTTC
>TRBV27|medium-sized|TRBJ1-2|TRBD1
CASSRPGGNGYTF
TGTGCCAGCAGTCGCCCAGGGGGCAATGGCTACACCTTC
>TRBV5-6|NA|TRBJ2-3|TRBD1
CASSWETGGGTDTQYF
TGTGCCAGCAGCTGGGAGACAGGGGGGGGCACAGATACGCAGTATTTT
>TRBV29-1|NA|TRBJ2-7|TRBD2
CSVAGGLAGSTYEQYF
TGCAGCGTTGCGGGAGGCCTAGCGGGATCCACCTACGAGCAGTACTTC
>TRBV6-1|NA|TRBJ1-6|NA
CASSEADTQNSPLHF
TGTGCCAGCAGTGAAGCGGACACCCAAAATTCACCCCTCCACTTT
>TRBV18|NA|TRBJ2-5|NA
CASSPSPETQYF
TGTGCCAGCTCACCAAGCCCAGAGACCCAGTACTTC
>TRBV7-9|NA|TRBJ1-3|TRBD1
CASSRGTGASSGNTIYF
TGTGCCAGCAGCCGCGGGACAGGGGCGTCCTCTGGAAACACCATATATTTT
>TRBV7-2|NA|TRBJ2-1|TRBD2
CASSLDRGGGADEQFF
TGTGCCAGCAGCTTAGATCGCGGCGGGGGGGCGGATGAGCAGTTCTTC
>TRBV2|NA|TRBJ2-5|TRBD2
CASSPHGTSGGQTQYF
TGTGCCAGCAGTCCCCACGGGACTAGCGGGGGTCAGACCCAGTACTTC
>TRBV14|NA|TRBJ1-2|NA
CASSQEPGYGYTF
TGTGCCAGCAGCCAAGAACCGGGCTATGGCTACACCTTC
>TRBV15|NA|TRBJ1-2|TRBD1
CATSRGQKYGYTF
TGTGCCACCAGCAGGGGACAGAAATATGGCTACACCTTC
>TRBV6-5|once|TRBJ1-2|NA
CASSYSSVTANYGYTF
TGTGCCAGCAGTTACTCGAGTGTTACCGCAAACTATGGCTACACCTTC
>TRBV5-1|NA|TRBJ2-1|TRBD2
CASSESGKSSYNEQFF
TGCGCCAGCAGTGAAAGCGGGAAGAGCTCCTACAATGAGCAGTTCTTC
>TRBV6-6|NA|TRBJ2-3|NA
CASSYGQRTDTQYF
TGTGCCAGCAGTTACGGGCAACGCACAGATACGCAGTATTTT
>TRBV30|NA|TRBJ2-7|TRBD1
CACRTGGDEQYF
TGTGCCTGTCGGACAGGGGGCGACGAGCAGTACTTC
>TRBV5-1|few|TRBJ1-1|NA
CASSSDRTEAFF
TGCGCCAGCAGCTCCGACAGAACCGAAGCTTTCTTT